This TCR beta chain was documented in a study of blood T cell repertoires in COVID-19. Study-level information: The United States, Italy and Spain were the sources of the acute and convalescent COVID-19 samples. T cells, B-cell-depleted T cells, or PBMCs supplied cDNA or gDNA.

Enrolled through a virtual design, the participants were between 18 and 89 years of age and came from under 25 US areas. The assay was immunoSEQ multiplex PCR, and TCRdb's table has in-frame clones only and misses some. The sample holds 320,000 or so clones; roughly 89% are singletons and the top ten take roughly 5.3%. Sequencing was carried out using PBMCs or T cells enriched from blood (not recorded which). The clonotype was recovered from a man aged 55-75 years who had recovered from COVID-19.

The CDR3 nucleotides read TGTGCCAGCAGCCCCCGACAGAACCCCTACGAGCAGTACTTC. It specifies CASSPRQNPYEQYF. V and J are TRBV11-3 and TRBJ2-7; tentatively, D is TRBD1 (5 bases). There are 14 residues in the CDR3. Trimming pared 5 bases from V and 2 bases from J, leaving 13 bases between. In germline, CDR1 is SGHNT, CDR2 YENEEA.